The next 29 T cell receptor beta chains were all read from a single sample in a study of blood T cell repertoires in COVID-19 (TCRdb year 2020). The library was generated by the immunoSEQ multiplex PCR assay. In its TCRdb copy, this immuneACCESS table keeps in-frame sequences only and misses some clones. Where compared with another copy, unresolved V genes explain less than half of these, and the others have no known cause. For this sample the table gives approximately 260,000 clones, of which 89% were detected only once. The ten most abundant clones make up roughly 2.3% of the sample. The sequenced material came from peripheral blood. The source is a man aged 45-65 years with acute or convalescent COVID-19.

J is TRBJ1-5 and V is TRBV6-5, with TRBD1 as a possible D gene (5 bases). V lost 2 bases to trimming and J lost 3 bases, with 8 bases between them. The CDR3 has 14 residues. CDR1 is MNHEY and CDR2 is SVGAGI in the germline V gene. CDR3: CASSYTGYNQPQHF. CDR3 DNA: TGTGCCAGCAGTTACACAGGTTACAATCAGCCCCAGCATTTT.

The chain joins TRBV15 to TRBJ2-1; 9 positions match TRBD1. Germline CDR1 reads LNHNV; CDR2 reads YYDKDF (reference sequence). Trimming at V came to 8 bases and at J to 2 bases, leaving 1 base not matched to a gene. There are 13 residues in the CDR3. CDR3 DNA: TGTGCCACCCGGGACAGGGCCTACAATGAGCAGTTCTTC. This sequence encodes CATRDRAYNEQFF.

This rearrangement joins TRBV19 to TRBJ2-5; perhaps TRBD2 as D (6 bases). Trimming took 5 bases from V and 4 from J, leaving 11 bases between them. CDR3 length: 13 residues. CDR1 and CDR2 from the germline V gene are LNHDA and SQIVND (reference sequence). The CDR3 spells CASSPGLPETQYF. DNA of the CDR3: TGTGCCAGTAGTCCGGGACTTCCAGAGACCCAGTACTTC.

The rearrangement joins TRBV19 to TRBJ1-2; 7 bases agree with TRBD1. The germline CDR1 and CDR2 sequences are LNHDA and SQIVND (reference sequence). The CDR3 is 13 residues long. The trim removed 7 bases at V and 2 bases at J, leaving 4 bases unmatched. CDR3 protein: CASIQGDNYGYTF. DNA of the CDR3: TGTGCCAGTATCCAGGGGGACAACTATGGCTACACCTTC.

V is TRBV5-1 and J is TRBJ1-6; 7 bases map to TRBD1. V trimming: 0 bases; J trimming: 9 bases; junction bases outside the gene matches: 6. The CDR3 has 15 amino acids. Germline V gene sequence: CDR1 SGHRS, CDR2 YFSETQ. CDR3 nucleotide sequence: TGCGCCAGCAGCTTGGGAGGTCAGGGGGGTTCACCCCTCCACTTT. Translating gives CASSLGGQGGSPLHF.

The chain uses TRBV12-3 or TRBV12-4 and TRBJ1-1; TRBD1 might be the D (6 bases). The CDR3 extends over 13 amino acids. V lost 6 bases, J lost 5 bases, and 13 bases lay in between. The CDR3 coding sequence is TGTGCCAGCAGGCCCTACAGGGCGACTGAAGCTTTCTTT. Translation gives CASRPYRATEAFF.

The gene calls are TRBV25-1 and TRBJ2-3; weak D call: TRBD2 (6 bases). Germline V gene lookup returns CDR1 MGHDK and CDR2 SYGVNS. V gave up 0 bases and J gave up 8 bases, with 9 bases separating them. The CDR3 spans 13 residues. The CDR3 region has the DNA TGTGCCAGCAGTGAATATTGGAGGGGTACGCAGTATTTT. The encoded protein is CASSEYWRGTQYF.

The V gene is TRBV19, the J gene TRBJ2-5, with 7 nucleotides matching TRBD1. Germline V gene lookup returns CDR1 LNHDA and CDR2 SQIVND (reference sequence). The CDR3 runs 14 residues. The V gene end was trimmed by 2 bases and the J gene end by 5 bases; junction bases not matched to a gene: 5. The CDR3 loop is CASSIHDRAETQYF. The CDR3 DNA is TGTGCCAGTAGTATACACGACAGGGCGGAGACCCAGTACTTC.

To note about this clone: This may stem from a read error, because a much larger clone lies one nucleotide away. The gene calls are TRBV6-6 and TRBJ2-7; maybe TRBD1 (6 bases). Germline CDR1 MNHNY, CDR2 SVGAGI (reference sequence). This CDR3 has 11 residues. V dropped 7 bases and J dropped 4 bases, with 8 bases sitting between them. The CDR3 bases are TGTGCCAGCACCCAGGGGTACGAGCAGTACTTC. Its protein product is CASTQGYEQYF.

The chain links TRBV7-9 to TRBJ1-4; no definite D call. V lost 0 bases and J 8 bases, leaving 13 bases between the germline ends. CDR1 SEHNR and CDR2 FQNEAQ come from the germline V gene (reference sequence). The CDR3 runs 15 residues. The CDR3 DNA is TGTGCCAGCAGCTTAGCGGGGAGGGAATACGAAAAACTGTTTTTT. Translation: CASSLAGREYEKLFF.

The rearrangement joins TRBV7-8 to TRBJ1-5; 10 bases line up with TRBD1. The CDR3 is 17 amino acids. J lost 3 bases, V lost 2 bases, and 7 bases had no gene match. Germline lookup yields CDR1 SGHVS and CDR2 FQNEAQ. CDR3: CASSLNPGTGVNQPQHF. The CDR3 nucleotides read TGTGCCAGCAGCTTAAATCCCGGGACAGGGGTCAATCAGCCCCAGCATTTT.

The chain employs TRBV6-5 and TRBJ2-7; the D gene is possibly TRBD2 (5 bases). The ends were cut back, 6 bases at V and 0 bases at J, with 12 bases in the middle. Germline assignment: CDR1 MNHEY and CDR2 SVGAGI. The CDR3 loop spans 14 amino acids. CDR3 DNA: TGTGCCAGCAGCCCCGCCCGGGGCTCCTACGAGCAGTACTTC. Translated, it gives CASSPARGSYEQYF.

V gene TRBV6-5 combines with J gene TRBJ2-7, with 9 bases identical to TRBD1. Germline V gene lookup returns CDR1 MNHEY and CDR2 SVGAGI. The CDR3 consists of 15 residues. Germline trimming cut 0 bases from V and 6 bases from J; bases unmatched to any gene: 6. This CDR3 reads CASSYSWTGEIEQYF. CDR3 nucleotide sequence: TGTGCCAGCAGTTACTCGTGGACAGGGGAAATCGAGCAGTACTTC.

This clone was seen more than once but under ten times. CDR3 sequence reads: CATRLAKYNEQFF. The CDR3 DNA follows: TGTGCCACAAGACTAGCCAAGTACAATGAGCAGTTCTTC. The chain has TRBV2 and TRBJ2-1; the match to TRBD2 covers 7 bases. The CDR3 is made up of 13 amino acids. Germline lookup yields CDR1 SNHLY and CDR2 FYNNEI. The V segment lost 10 bases and the J segment 4 bases; nucleotides outside the gene matches: 7.

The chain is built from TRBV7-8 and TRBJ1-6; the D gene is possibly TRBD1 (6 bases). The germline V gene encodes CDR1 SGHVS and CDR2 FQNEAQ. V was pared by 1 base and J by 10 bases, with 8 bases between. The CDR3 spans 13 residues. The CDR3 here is CASSLVQGSPLHF. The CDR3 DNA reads TGTGCCAGCAGCTTAGTACAGGGCTCACCCCTCCACTTT.

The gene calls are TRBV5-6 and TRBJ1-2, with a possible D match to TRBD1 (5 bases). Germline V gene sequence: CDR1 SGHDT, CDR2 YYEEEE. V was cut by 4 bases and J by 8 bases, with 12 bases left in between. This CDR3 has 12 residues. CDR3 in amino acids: CASSLTEAGYTF. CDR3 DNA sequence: TGTGCCAGCAGCCTGACAGAGGCGGGCTACACCTTC.

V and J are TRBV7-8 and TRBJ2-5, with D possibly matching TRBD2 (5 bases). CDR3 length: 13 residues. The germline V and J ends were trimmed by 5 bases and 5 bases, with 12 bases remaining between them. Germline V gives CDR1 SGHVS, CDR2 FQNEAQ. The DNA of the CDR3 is TGTGCCAGCAGCCTCGGGGTCCTGGAGACCCAGTACTTC. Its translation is CASSLGVLETQYF.

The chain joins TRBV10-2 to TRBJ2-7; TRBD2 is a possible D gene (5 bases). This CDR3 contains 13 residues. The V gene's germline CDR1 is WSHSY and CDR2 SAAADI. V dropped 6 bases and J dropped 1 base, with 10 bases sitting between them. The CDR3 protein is CASRRTPSYEQYF. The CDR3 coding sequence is TGCGCCAGCAGGAGGACTCCTTCCTACGAGCAGTACTTC.

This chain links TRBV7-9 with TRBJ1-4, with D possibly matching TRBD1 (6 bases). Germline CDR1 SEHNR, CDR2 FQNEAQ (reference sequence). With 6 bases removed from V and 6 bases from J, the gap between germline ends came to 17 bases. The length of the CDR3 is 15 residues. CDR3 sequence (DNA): TGTGCCAGCAGGTTACTTTCAGGGGCAGATGAAAAACTGTTTTTT. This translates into CASRLLSGADEKLFF. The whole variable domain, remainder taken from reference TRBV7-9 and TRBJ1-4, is DTGVSQNPRHKITKRGQNVTFRCDPISEHNRLYWYRQTLGQGPEFLTYFQNEAQLEKSRLLSDRFSAERPKGSFSTLEIQRTEQGDSAMYLCASRLLSGADEKLFFGSGTQLSVL.

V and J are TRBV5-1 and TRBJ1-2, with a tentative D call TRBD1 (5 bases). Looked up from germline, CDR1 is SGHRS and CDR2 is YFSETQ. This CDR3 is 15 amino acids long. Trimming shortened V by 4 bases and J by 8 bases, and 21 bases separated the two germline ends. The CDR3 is CASSPTGLLGGGYTF. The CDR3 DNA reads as TGCGCCAGCAGCCCCACAGGACTCCTGGGGGGGGGCTACACCTTC.

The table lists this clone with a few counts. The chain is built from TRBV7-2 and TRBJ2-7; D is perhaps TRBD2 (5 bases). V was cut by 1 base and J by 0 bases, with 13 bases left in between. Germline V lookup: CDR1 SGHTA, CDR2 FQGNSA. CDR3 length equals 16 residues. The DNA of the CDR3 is TGTGCCAGCAGCTTAGTAGGCGGGCTTACCTCCTACGAGCAGTACTTC. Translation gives CASSLVGGLTSYEQYF.

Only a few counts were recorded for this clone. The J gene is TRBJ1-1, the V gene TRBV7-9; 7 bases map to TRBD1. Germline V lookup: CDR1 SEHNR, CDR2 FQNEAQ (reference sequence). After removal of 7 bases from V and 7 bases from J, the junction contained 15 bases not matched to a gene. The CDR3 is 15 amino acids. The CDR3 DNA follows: TGTGCCAGCACCCCCCCTACTAGACAGGGTCGTGAAGCTTTCTTT. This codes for CASTPPTRQGREAFF.

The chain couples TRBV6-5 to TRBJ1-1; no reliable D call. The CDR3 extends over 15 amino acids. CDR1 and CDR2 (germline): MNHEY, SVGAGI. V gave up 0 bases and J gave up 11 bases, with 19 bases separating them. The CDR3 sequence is CASSYSQTGGLGAFF. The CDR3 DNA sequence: TGTGCCAGCAGTTACTCCCAGACGGGCGGGTTGGGTGCTTTCTTT.

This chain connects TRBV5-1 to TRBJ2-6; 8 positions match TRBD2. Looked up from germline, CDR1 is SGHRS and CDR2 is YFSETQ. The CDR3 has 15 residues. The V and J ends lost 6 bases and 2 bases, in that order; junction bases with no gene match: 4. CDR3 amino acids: CASTPGGAGANVLTF. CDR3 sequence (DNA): TGCGCCAGCACCCCGGGAGGGGCTGGGGCCAACGTCCTGACTTTC.

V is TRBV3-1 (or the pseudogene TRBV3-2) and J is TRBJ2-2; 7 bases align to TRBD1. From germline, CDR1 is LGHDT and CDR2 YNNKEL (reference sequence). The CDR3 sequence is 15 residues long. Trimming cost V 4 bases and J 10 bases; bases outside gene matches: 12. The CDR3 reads CASSLPRDSMVELFF. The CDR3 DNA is TGTGCCAGCAGCCTTCCCAGGGACAGTATGGTGGAGCTGTTTTTT.

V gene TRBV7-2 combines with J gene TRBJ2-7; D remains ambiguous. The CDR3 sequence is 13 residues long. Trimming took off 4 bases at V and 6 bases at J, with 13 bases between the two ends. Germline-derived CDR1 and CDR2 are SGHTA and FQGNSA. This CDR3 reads CASSSQWSSEQYF. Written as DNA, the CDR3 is TGTGCCAGCAGCTCCCAATGGAGTAGCGAGCAGTACTTC.

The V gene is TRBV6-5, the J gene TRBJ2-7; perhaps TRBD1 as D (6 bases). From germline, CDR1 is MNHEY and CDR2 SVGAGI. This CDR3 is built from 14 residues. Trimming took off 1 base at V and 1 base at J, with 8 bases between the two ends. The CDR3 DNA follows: TGTGCCAGCAGTTACTATCAGGGGTCCTACGAGCAGTACTTC. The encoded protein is CASSYYQGSYEQYF.

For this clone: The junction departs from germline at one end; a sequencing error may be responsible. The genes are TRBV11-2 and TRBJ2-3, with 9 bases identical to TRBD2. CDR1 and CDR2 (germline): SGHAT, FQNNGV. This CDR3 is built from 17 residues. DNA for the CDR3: TGTGCCAGCAGCCTAGAGGGAGTAGCGGGGGCCCGAGATACGCAGTATTTT. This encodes CASSLEGVAGARDTQYF.

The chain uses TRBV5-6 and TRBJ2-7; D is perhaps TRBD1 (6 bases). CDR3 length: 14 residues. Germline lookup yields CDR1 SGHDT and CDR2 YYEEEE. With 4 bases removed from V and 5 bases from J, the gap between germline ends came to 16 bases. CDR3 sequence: CASSPLYRAHEQYF. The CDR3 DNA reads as TGTGCCAGCAGCCCCCTGTACAGGGCCCACGAGCAGTACTTC.